The rows below give T cell receptor beta chains drawn from one sample of a study of OX40 agonist ivuxolimab in advanced cancers. Profiling relied on immunoSEQ multiplex PCR, and the TCRdb table lists in-frame clones only, not all of them. The sample lists over 45,000 clones, more than 85% occurring once. The source material was CD4+ or CD8+ T cells sorted from blood, sampled in a trial of the OX40 agonist ivuxolimab. The receptor set was obtained from an adult with an advanced solid tumor such as melanoma, head and neck, liver or kidney cancer. Each CDR3 is given with its conserved first and last residue. The order of the fields is V gene, J gene, clone size, D gene, CDR3 DNA, CDR3 protein. D genes are given only for firm matches. The size field is filled for only some rows; it gives once, few, many or a size class.

TRBV15	TRBJ1-2	-	TRBD1	TGTGCCACCAGCAGAAGGAACAGGGGGAACTATGGCTACACCTTC	CATSRRNRGNYGYTF
TRBV5-6	TRBJ1-5	-	-	TGTGCCAGCAGCTTAGCGGGTAGCAATCAGCCCCAGCATTTT	CASSLAGSNQPQHF
TRBV27	TRBJ2-7	-	-	TGTGCCAGCAGTTTATACCCTTCGACAGTCTCCTACGAGCAGTACTTC	CASSLYPSTVSYEQYF
TRBV19	TRBJ1-5	few	-	TGTGCCAGTAGTTTTGATTGGACAGATAGCAATCAGCCCCAGCATTTT	CASSFDWTDSNQPQHF
TRBV6-5	TRBJ2-5	once	-	TGTGCCAGCAGTTACTCGGGGGGTGGGGAGACCCAGTACTTC	CASSYSGGGETQYF
TRBV28	TRBJ1-3	once	-	TGTGCCAGCAGTTTCAGCAGGGGCTCTGGAAACACCATATATTTT	CASSFSRGSGNTIYF
TRBV9	TRBJ1-1	once	TRBD1	TGTGCCAGCAGCGTTTCGTCAGGGGGCTTTGAAGCTTTCTTT	CASSVSSGGFEAFF
TRBV11-2	TRBJ1-5	-	-	TGTGCCAGCAGCTTAGGCGGCGGACGACGGCCCCAGCATTTT	CASSLGGGRRPQHF
TRBV27	TRBJ2-1	-	-	TGTGCCAGCAGTGTATACAATGAGCAGTTCTTC	CASSVYNEQFF
TRBV7-8	TRBJ1-2	-	TRBD1	TGTGCCAGCAGCTTAGCGGTGACAGGGAACTATGGCTACACCTTC	CASSLAVTGNYGYTF
TRBV7-6	TRBJ1-4	-	-	TGTGCCAGCAGTCCCAATGAAAAACTGTTTTTT	CASSPNEKLFF
TRBV29-1	TRBJ1-3	-	TRBD1	TGCAGCGGCGGGACAGGAAACTCTGGAAACACCATATATTTT	CSGGTGNSGNTIYF
TRBV13	TRBJ1-1	-	TRBD1	TGTGCCAGCAGCACCACAGGGGGCGGAATGAACACTGAAGCTTTCTTT	CASSTTGGGMNTEAFF
TRBV9	TRBJ2-3	-	-	TGTGCCAGCAGCGTTGGCCTCTACCGCACAGATACGCAGTATTTT	CASSVGLYRTDTQYF
TRBV11-2	TRBJ2-1	-	-	TGTGCCAGCAGCCAGAGCTATTCCCGGGACCCGTGGCCACTAAATGAGCAGTTCTTC	CASSQSYSRDPWPLNEQFF
TRBV27	TRBJ2-2	-	-	TGTGCCAGCAGTTTATTGGGCCCCGGGGAGCTGTTTTTT	CASSLLGPGELFF
TRBV9	TRBJ2-1	-	TRBD1	TGTGCCAGCAGCGTTTTCGGGACAGTCTACAATGAGCAGTTCTTC	CASSVFGTVYNEQFF
TRBV16	TRBJ1-4	-	TRBD1	TGTGCCAGCAGCCAATCGGGCAGGGGGCGAGGTAATGAAAAACTGTTTTTT	CASSQSGRGRGNEKLFF
TRBV10-3	TRBJ2-7	-	TRBD2	TGTGCCATCAGCCCGGGACTATTCCCGTGGTACTTC	CAISPGLFPWYF
TRBV29-1	TRBJ2-7	-	-	TGCAGCGTTGAACAGAGTACCTACGAGCAGTACTTC	CSVEQSTYEQYF
TRBV6-5	TRBJ2-7	-	TRBD1	TGTGCCAGCAGTCAAGGACAGGGGATCCGCCTCGAGCAGTACTTC	CASSQGQGIRLEQYF
TRBV5-4	TRBJ2-7	-	TRBD2	TGTGCCAGCAGCCCAGGACTAGCGGGAGAGACTTATCACGAGCAGTACTTC	CASSPGLAGETYHEQYF
TRBV2	TRBJ2-2	-	-	TGTGCCAGCAGCCAACCGGATGATATGGGAGACACCGGGGAGCTGTTTTTT	CASSQPDDMGDTGELFF
TRBV7-8	TRBJ2-7	-	TRBD2	TGTGCCAGCAGCTTAAGAGTGCTAGCGGGCCCCTCCTACGAGCAGTACTTC	CASSLRVLAGPSYEQYF
TRBV21-1	TRBJ1-4	-	-	TGTGCCAGCAGCTTGGGGGCGGGACGGAATACAACTAATGAAAAACTGTTTTTT	CASSLGAGRNTTNEKLFF
TRBV27	TRBJ2-2	-	-	TGTGCCAGCAGTTCCCCTTACATGGGAGCAGGCTCCGGGGAGCTGTTTTTT	CASSSPYMGAGSGELFF
TRBV15	TRBJ2-7	-	TRBD2	TGTGCCACCAGCAGGGGAGACATGGCTAGCGGGTTCTACGAGCAGTACTTC	CATSRGDMASGFYEQYF
TRBV7-9	TRBJ1-2	-	-	TGTGCCAGCAGCTTAGCCGTGACAGTCTCTGGCTACACCTTC	CASSLAVTVSGYTF
TRBV10-3	TRBJ2-5	-	-	TGTGCCATCAGTGAGTACTTGTGGGAGACCCAGTACTTC	CAISEYLWETQYF
TRBV6-1	TRBJ2-5	-	TRBD1	TGTGCCAGCAGTGAATGGGGGACAGGGACAGTCCAAGAGACCCAGTACTTC	CASSEWGTGTVQETQYF
TRBV7-3	TRBJ2-3	-	-	TGTGCCAGCAGCTTTGGAGGGAGCCCAGATACGCAGTATTTT	CASSFGGSPDTQYF
TRBV27	TRBJ2-1	-	-	TGTGCCAGCAGCCACCTGGAGGGGCCGAATGAGCAGTTCTTC	CASSHLEGPNEQFF
TRBV4-2	TRBJ2-5	-	TRBD1	TGTGCCAGCAGCCACCCGGGACAGGGGTTGGAGACCCAGTACTTC	CASSHPGQGLETQYF
TRBV7-6	TRBJ1-4	-	-	TGTGCCAGCAGCTTAGACAGGGTGGAGGAAAAACTGTTTTTT	CASSLDRVEEKLFF
TRBV7-3	TRBJ2-3	-	TRBD2	TGTGCCAGCAGCTTAACAGCGGGAGCATTAGATACGCAGTATTTT	CASSLTAGALDTQYF
TRBV27	TRBJ2-7	once	TRBD1	TGTGCCAGCAGTTCCGCCCCACGGGACAGCTACGAGCAGTACTTC	CASSSAPRDSYEQYF
TRBV5-4	TRBJ2-3	-	-	TGTGCCAGCAGCTTTAGACGGGAGAGCGGAGATACGCAGTATTTT	CASSFRRESGDTQYF
TRBV15	TRBJ1-1	once	-	TGTGCCACCAGCATTACCCCAGGAATGAACACTGAAGCTTTCTTT	CATSITPGMNTEAFF
TRBV4-3	TRBJ1-2	once	-	TGCGCCAGCAGCCCCCGGGCCAACTATGGCTACACCTTC	CASSPRANYGYTF
TRBV5-1	TRBJ2-1	-	TRBD2	TGCGCCAGCAGCCGTTTAGCCTCGACCGAGCGGGAGGGCCAGATTACGCATGAGCAGTTCTTC	CASSRLASTEREGQITHEQFF
TRBV5-1	TRBJ2-1	-	TRBD1	TGCGCCAGCAGCACCCCAAGACAGGGGATACAGAATGAGCAGTTCTTC	CASSTPRQGIQNEQFF
TRBV7-6	TRBJ2-1	-	-	TGTGCCAGCAGCTTAGCACTTACGAGGAATCACAATGAGCAGTTCTTC	CASSLALTRNHNEQFF
TRBV4-3	TRBJ1-5	-	-	TGCGCCAGCAGCCAATCCAGGGAAAGCAATCAGCCCCAGCATTTT	CASSQSRESNQPQHF
TRBV11-1	TRBJ2-2	-	-	TGTGCCAGCAGTATCGGGCCGAGGGTTAACACCGGGGAGCTGTTTTTT	CASSIGPRVNTGELFF
TRBV7-3	TRBJ2-2	-	TRBD1	TGTGCCAGCAGCTTCACTCCGGGACAGGGGGTCCACGGGGAGCTGTTTTTT	CASSFTPGQGVHGELFF
TRBV7-2	TRBJ2-7	-	-	TGTGCCAGCAGCCTCTCGACTTACGAGCAGTACTTC	CASSLSTYEQYF
TRBV15	TRBJ2-7	-	-	TGTGCCACCAGCACAGAGTTGGGTAGTTTCTACGAGCAGTACTTC	CATSTELGSFYEQYF
TRBV11-2	TRBJ2-4	-	-	TGTGCCAGCAGCTTCTATCGGGACCCCGGGGACATTCAGTACTTC	CASSFYRDPGDIQYF
TRBV7-6	TRBJ2-5	-	TRBD2	TGTGCCAGCAGCTTAGAAGCGGTAGCGGGAGGAAGAGAGACCCAGTACTTC	CASSLEAVAGGRETQYF
TRBV7-2	TRBJ2-7	-	-	TGTGCCAGCAGCTTAGTACAGCCAACCTACGAGCAGTACTTC	CASSLVQPTYEQYF
TRBV6-5	TRBJ2-5	-	TRBD2	TGTGCCAGTTCTTTAGCGGGCTTCGGTAAAGAGACCCAGTACTTC	CASSLAGFGKETQYF
TRBV28	TRBJ1-2	-	TRBD1	TGTGCCAGCACTTCAACAGGGGCCTATGGCTACACCTTC	CASTSTGAYGYTF
TRBV5-1	TRBJ2-2	-	-	TGCGCCAGCAGCTTGGAAAGGGGGAGCACCGGGGAGCTGTTTTTT	CASSLERGSTGELFF
TRBV5-5	TRBJ2-1	-	TRBD2	TGTGCCAGCAGCACCGGACTAGCGGTAACGAATGAGCAGTTCTTC	CASSTGLAVTNEQFF